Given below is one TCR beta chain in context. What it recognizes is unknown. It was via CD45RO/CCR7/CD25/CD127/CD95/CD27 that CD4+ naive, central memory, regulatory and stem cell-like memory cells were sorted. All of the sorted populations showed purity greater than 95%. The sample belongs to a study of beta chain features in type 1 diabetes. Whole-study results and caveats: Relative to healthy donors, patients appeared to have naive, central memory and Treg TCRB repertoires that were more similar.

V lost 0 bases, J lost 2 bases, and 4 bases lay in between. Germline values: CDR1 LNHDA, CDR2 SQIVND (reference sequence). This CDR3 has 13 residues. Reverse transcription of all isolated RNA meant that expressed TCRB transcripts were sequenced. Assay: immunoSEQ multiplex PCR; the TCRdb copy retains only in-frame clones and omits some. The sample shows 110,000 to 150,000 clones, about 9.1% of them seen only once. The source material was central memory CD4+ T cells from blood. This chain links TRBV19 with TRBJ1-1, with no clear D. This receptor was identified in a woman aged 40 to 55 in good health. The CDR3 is CASSIERNTEAFF. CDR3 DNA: TGTGCCAGTAGTATAGAGCGAAACACTGAAGCTTTCTTT. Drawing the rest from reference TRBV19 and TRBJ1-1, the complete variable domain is DGGITQSPKYLFRKEGQNVTLSCEQNLNHDAMYWYRQDPGQGLRLIYYSQIVNDFQKGDIAEGYSVSREKKESFPLTVTSAQKNPTAFYLCASSIERNTEAFFGQGTRLTVV.